This T cell receptor beta chain was retrieved from a study of read filtering for tumor transcriptome and immune sequencing. Molecular barcoded adaptors covering alpha/delta and beta/gamma chains were used on 400 to 450 ng RNA. TCRdb processed the reads anew with MiXCR; each CDR3 protein has one entry. The sample has fewer than 90,000 distinct CDR3 sequences, around 12% seen once; the top ten hold about 16%. This CDR3 has 14 amino acids. Germline assignment: CDR1 SGHRS and CDR2 YFSETQ. Trimming took 4 bases from V and 4 from J; bases not matched to a gene: 6. The receptor was derived from a donor aged 40 or older with multiple myeloma. The specimen sequenced was a population of CD138-negative cells sorted from bone marrow. The J gene is TRBJ2-5, the V gene TRBV5-1; 8 bases align to TRBD1. The CDR3 region is CASSRGTGGETQYF. As DNA, the CDR3 is TGCGCCAGCAGCAGAGGGACAGGAGGAGAGACCCAGTACTTC.